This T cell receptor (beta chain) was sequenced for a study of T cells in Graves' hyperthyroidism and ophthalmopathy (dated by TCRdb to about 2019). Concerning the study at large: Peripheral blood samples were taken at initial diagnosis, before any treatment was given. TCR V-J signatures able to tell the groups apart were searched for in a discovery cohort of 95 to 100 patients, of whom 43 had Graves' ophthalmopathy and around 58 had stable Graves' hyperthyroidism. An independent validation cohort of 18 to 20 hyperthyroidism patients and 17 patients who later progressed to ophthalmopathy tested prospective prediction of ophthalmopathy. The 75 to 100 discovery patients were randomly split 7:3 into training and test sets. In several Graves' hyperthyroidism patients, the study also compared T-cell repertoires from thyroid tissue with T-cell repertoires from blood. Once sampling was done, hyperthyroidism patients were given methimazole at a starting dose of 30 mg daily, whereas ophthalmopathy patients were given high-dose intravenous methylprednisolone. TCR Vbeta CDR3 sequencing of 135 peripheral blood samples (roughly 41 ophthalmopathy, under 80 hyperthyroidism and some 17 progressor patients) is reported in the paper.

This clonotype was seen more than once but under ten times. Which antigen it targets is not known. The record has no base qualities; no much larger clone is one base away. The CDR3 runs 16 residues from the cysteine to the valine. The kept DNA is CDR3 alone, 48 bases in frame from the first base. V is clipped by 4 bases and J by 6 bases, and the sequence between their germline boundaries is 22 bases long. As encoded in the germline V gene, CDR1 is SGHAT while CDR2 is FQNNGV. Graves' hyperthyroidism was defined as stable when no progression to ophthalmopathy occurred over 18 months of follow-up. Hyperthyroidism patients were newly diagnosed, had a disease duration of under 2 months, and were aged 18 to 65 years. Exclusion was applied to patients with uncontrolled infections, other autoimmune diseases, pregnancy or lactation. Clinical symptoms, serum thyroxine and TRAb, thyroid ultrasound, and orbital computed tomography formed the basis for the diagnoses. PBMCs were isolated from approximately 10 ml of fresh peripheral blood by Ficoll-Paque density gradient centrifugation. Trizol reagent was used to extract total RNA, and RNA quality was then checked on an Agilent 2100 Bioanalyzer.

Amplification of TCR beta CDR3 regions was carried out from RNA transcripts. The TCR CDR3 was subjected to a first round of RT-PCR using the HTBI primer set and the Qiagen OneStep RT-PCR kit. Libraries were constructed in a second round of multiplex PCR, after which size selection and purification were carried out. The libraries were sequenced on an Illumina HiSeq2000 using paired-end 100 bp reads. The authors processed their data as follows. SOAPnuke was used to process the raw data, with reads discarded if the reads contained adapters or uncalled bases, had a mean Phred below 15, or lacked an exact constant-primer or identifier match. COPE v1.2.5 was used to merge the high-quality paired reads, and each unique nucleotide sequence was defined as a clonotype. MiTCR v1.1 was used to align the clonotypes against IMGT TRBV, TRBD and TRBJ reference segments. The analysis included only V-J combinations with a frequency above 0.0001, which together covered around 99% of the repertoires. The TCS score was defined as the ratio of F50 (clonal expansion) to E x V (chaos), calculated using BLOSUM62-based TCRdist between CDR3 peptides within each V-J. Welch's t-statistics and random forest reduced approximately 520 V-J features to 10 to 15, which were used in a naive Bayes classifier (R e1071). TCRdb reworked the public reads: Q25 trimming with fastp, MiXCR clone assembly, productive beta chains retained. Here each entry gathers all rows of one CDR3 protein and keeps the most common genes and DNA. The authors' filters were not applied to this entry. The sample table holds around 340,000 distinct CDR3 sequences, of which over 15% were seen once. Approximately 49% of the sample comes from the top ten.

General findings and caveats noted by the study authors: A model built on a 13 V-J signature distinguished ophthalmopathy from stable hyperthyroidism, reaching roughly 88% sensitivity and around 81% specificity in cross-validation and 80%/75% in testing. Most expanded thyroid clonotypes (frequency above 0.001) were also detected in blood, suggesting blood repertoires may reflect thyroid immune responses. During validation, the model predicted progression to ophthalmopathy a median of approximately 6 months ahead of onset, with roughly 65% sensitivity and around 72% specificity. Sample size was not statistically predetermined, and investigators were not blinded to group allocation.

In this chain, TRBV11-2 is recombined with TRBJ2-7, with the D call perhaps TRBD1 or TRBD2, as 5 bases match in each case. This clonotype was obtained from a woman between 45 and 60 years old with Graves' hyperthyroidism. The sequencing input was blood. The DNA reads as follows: TGTGCCAGCAGCTCAGACCGGGACGGCGGACCCCTCGAGCAGTACGTC. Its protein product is CASSSDRDGGPLEQYV.